The 29 T cell receptor beta chains presented below share a single source sample, sequenced in a study of T cells after yellow fever vaccination. Using its own MiXCR run on the 5' RACE reads, TCRdb lists one record per CDR3 protein. The table shows 68,000 or so distinct CDR3 sequences, with around 7% occurring only once. The sequencing used CD8+ T cells sorted from PBMCs, collected roughly 45 days after the first yellow fever vaccination. The receptors shown here come from a young man who received the YFV17D yellow fever vaccine.

This clonotype has at least ten counts. This chain joins TRBV7-2 and TRBJ2-7, with D hard to call. Trimming shortened V by 5 bases and J by 6 bases, and 17 bases separated the two germline ends. Germline V CDR1 and CDR2: SGHTA, FQGNSA. CDR3 length equals 14 residues. DNA of the CDR3: TGTGCCAGCAGCCGAGGACCTCTCTACGCCGAGCAGTACGTC. As protein: CASSRGPLYAEQYV.

This clonotype was picked up many times. The chain couples TRBV21-1 to TRBJ2-1. TRBV21-1 is annotated as a pseudogene. CDR3 length: 11 amino acids. The CDR3 DNA follows: TGTGCCAGCAGCAATTTAGATGAGCAGTTCTTC. This translates into CASSNLDEQFF.

This clonotype was seen at least ten times. The V and J genes are TRBV7-9 and TRBJ2-1, with a possible D match to TRBD1 (6 bases). The CDR3 length is 11 residues. The germline V and J ends were trimmed by 4 bases and 8 bases, with 6 bases remaining between them. Germline V CDR1 and CDR2: SEHNR, FQNEAQ (reference sequence). CDR3 sequence reads: CASSYRDEQFF. The CDR3 DNA is TGTGCCAGCAGCTACAGGGATGAGCAGTTCTTC.

In this sample, this clonotype turned up many times. This chain links TRBV4-1 with TRBJ2-5; D tentatively reads TRBD1 or TRBD2 (6 bases each). Trimming removed 1 base from V and 7 bases from J, with 19 bases in between. The CDR3 spans 16 residues. Germline loops: CDR1 MGHRA, CDR2 YSYEKL. As DNA, the CDR3 is TGCGCCAGCAGCCAAGTAGAAAGGGGGGATTACAGGACCCAGTACTTC. This encodes CASSQVERGDYRTQYF.

The rearrangement uses TRBV5-1 and TRBJ2-7; D may be TRBD2 (5 bases). The germline V and J ends were trimmed by 2 bases and 3 bases, with 9 bases remaining between them. The germline CDR1 and CDR2 sequences are SGHRS and YFSETQ. This CDR3 comprises 13 residues. CDR3 residues: CASSFGLSYEQYF. The CDR3 bases are TGCGCCAGCAGCTTTGGACTGAGCTACGAGCAGTACTTC.

This clonotype was counted many times. The chain links TRBV7-9 to TRBJ2-2, with D unclear. Per the germline V gene, CDR1 is SEHNR and CDR2 is FQNEAQ (reference sequence). This CDR3 spans 12 amino acids. Trimming pared 1 base from V and 7 bases from J, leaving 4 bases between. The CDR3 spells CASSLVDGELFF. The CDR3 DNA is TGTGCCAGCAGCTTAGTAGACGGGGAGCTGTTTTTT.

In its sample, this clonotype was seen many times. The V and J genes are TRBV9 and TRBJ2-3; 8 bases agree with TRBD2. This CDR3 spans 14 amino acids. CDR1 is SGDLS, CDR2 YYNGEE, per germline. With 5 bases clipped from V and 3 bases from J, the junction kept 5 bases outside the gene matches. The DNA of the CDR3 is TGTGCCAGCAGGCGGGGGGTGGCTACAGATACGCAGTATTTT. Its protein product is CASRRGVATDTQYF.

This clonotype was counted only a few times. The genes are TRBV9 and TRBJ2-3, with TRBD2 matching over 10 bases. Trimming took 0 bases from V and 1 from J; bases not matched to a gene: 8. Germline-derived CDR1 and CDR2 are SGDLS and YYNGEE. CDR3 size: 18 residues. The CDR3: CASSVDGGGTSGTDTQYF. CDR3 DNA: TGTGCCAGCAGCGTAGATGGCGGTGGGACTAGCGGCACAGATACGCAGTATTTT.

This clonotype has only a few counts. Here the CDR3 DNA reads TGCGCCAGCAGCCAAGGACAGTACGGGCCCGGGGAGCTGTTTTTT. It is translated as CASSQGQYGPGELFF. The chain is built from TRBV4-1 and TRBJ2-2; weak D call: TRBD1 (5 bases). This CDR3 comprises 15 residues. V was trimmed by 1 base and J by 6 bases, leaving 12 bases between them. Germline-derived CDR1 and CDR2 are MGHRA and YSYEKL.

This clonotype came up many times. This chain connects TRBV7-9 to TRBJ2-1; D remains ambiguous. Trimming removed 3 bases from V and 6 bases from J, with 18 bases in between. The CDR3 spans 16 residues. Germline CDR1 and CDR2: SEHNR and FQNEAQ (reference sequence). The CDR3 loop is CASSLVTGTHFNEQFF. DNA of the CDR3: TGTGCCAGCAGCTTGGTGACCGGTACCCATTTCAATGAGCAGTTCTTC.

CDR3 sequence reads: CSARDDVESKHNSPLHF. The DNA for the CDR3 is TGCAGTGCTAGAGATGATGTAGAATCCAAGCATAATTCACCCCTCCACTTT. This chain joins TRBV20-1 and TRBJ1-6; D remains ambiguous. From germline, CDR1 is DFQATT and CDR2 SNEGSKA (reference sequence). The germline V and J ends were trimmed by 0 bases and 5 bases, with 17 bases remaining between them. The CDR3 length is 17 residues.

The sample holds many counts of this clonotype. The chain carries TRBV4-1 and TRBJ2-3; 9 nucleotides agree with TRBD2. There are 16 residues in the CDR3. Germline V gives CDR1 MGHRA, CDR2 YSYEKL. With 3 bases clipped from V and 2 bases from J, the junction kept 6 bases outside the gene matches. The CDR3 protein is CASSQDPSGDTDTQYF. CDR3 coding DNA: TGCGCCAGCAGCCAGGATCCTAGCGGGGACACAGATACGCAGTATTTT.

This clonotype has only a few counts. This chain joins TRBV5-1 and TRBJ1-1; D call uncertain. V lost 0 bases, J lost 4 bases, and 13 bases lay in between. Per germline, CDR1 SGHRS and CDR2 YFSETQ. The CDR3 spans 15 residues. This CDR3 is CASSLAGYRGTEAFF. The CDR3 nucleotides read TGCGCCAGCAGCTTGGCCGGGTATCGGGGCACTGAAGCTTTCTTT.

The sample holds many counts of this clonotype. This chain connects TRBV4-1 to TRBJ1-6; D not certain. Trimming left V 0 bases short and J 9 bases short, with 6 bases between. Looked up from germline, CDR1 is MGHRA and CDR2 is YSYEKL. This CDR3 is 13 amino acids long. CDR3 in amino acids: CASSQDPTSPLHF. The CDR3 nucleotides are TGCGCCAGCAGCCAAGATCCTACTTCACCCCTCCACTTT.

The rearrangement uses TRBV12-3 or TRBV12-4 and TRBJ2-5; TRBD2 matches at 7 bases. This CDR3 is 14 amino acids long. The V gene end was trimmed by 6 bases and the J gene end by 4 bases; junction bases not matched to a gene: 8. CDR3 DNA: TGTGCCAGCAGCACAGCGGGACTACTAGAGACCCAGTACTTC. Protein: CASSTAGLLETQYF.

This clonotype was observed a handful of times. The rearrangement uses TRBV18 and TRBJ1-1; D not certain. The CDR3 has 14 amino acids. V shed 4 bases and J shed 0 bases, with 9 bases lying between them. Germline assignment: CDR1 KGHSH and CDR2 LQKENI. The CDR3 DNA follows: TGTGCCAGCTCACAACTACATCTGAACACTGAAGCTTTCTTT. Translated: CASSQLHLNTEAFF.

At least ten counts were recorded for this clonotype. The CDR3 reads CASSVSGGTGELFF. Written as DNA, the CDR3 is TGCGCCAGCAGCGTTAGCGGGGGCACCGGGGAGCTGTTTTTT. V is TRBV5-1 and J is TRBJ2-2; 9 nucleotides align to TRBD2. Germline CDR1 is SGHRS and CDR2 is YFSETQ. Trimming at V came to 4 bases and at J to 4 bases, leaving 2 bases not matched to a gene. The CDR3 is made up of 14 amino acids. Full variable domain (rest looked up from reference TRBV5-1 and TRBJ2-2): KAGVTQTPRYLIKTRGQQVTLSCSPISGHRSVSWYQQTPGQGLQFLFEYFSETQRNKGNFPGRFSGRQFSNSRSEMNVSTLELGDSALYLCASSVSGGTGELFFGEGSRLTVL.

Ten or more counts support this clonotype. The CDR3 loop is CASSLDGRGREETQYF. CDR3 DNA sequence: TGTGCCAGCAGCTTAGATGGCAGGGGGCGGGAAGAGACCCAGTACTTC. V and J are TRBV11-2 and TRBJ2-5, with 8 positions matching TRBD1. This CDR3 has 16 residues. Germline CDR1 and CDR2: SGHAT and FQNNGV. V trimming: 0 bases; J trimming: 3 bases; junction bases outside the gene matches: 6.

This clonotype showed up just a few times. V and J are TRBV6-5 and TRBJ2-1; D is possibly TRBD1 or TRBD2 (5 bases each). The CDR3 loop spans 15 amino acids. Trimming shortened V by 7 bases and J by 0 bases, and 13 bases separated the two germline ends. Looked up from germline, CDR1 is MNHEY and CDR2 is SVGAGI. In DNA form, the CDR3 reads TGTGCCAGCACCCCGAAGGGGAGCTCCTACAATGAGCAGTTCTTC. It specifies CASTPKGSSYNEQFF.

This clonotype was seen only a few times. The rearrangement joins TRBV4-3 to TRBJ2-3; D is uncertain. The V gene's germline CDR1 is LGHNA and CDR2 YSLEER. This CDR3 spans 14 amino acids. The V gene lost 0 bases and the J gene lost 4 bases, with 8 bases spanning the gap. The CDR3 nucleotides are TGCGCCAGCAGCCAAGATCGTTGGGCAGATACGCAGTATTTT. Amino acid sequence: CASSQDRWADTQYF.

This clonotype has at least ten counts. The V and J genes are TRBV3-1 and TRBJ1-6; tentative D call: TRBD1 (6 bases). The CDR3 is made up of 15 amino acids. Germline CDR1 reads LGHDT; CDR2 reads YNNKEL (reference sequence). V gave up 6 bases and J gave up 6 bases, with 15 bases separating them. The CDR3 sequence: CASRSPDRGNSPLHF. The CDR3 coding sequence is TGTGCCAGCAGGTCCCCGGACAGAGGTAATTCACCCCTCCACTTT.

At least ten counts were recorded for this clonotype. The V gene is TRBV5-1, the J gene TRBJ2-1; D gene uncertain. This CDR3 is 12 amino acids long. Germline CDR1 and CDR2: SGHRS and YFSETQ. V was cut by 0 bases and J by 9 bases, with 7 bases left in between. The CDR3 sequence is CASSLAGVEQFF. The CDR3, as DNA: TGCGCCAGCAGCTTGGCGGGTGTTGAGCAGTTCTTC.

This clonotype was recorded many times. This rearrangement joins TRBV28 to TRBJ1-2, with D possibly TRBD1 on 6 matching bases. Germline V gene sequence: CDR1 MDHEN, CDR2 SYDVKM. The CDR3 consists of 14 residues. The germline V and J ends were trimmed by 1 base and 7 bases, with 13 bases remaining between them. As DNA, the CDR3 is TGTGCCAGCAGTTTATTTTTAGGGGACACTGGCTACACCTTC. Amino acid sequence: CASSLFLGDTGYTF.

CDR3 sequence: CASSRQSSSYNSPLHF. The CDR3 region has the DNA TGTGCCAGCAGTCGACAGTCTAGCTCCTATAATTCACCCCTCCACTTT. The rearrangement links TRBV7-9 to TRBJ1-6; the D gene is possibly TRBD1 (5 bases). This CDR3 is built from 16 residues. V was shortened by 6 bases and J by 0 bases, with 12 bases between the two germline ends. Germline V lookup: CDR1 SEHNR, CDR2 FQNEAQ (reference sequence).

This clonotype was detected many times. The J gene is TRBJ2-7, the V gene TRBV28; D might be TRBD2 (6 bases). With 3 bases removed from V and 5 bases from J, the gap between germline ends came to 14 bases. The germline CDR1 and CDR2 sequences are MDHEN and SYDVKM. This CDR3 is 14 amino acids long. This chain's CDR3 is CASSFGGEAHEQYV. The DNA for the CDR3 is TGTGCCAGCAGTTTTGGAGGGGAGGCCCACGAGCAGTACGTC.

This clonotype was recorded many times. The chain combines TRBV7-6 with TRBJ2-5, with TRBD2 as a possible D gene (6 bases). Between the trimmed V and J ends, which lost 5 bases and 1 base, there was a span of 17 bases. This CDR3 contains 16 residues. Per germline, CDR1 SGHVS and CDR2 FNYEAQ. Written as DNA, the CDR3 is TGTGCCAGCAGCCCTCCCCTGCGGGGAATCCAAGAGACCCAGTACTTC. Protein product: CASSPPLRGIQETQYF.

This clonotype came up a few times. The rearrangement uses TRBV14 and TRBJ2-6; possible D gene TRBD2, 6 bases. The V end was cut by 0 bases, the J end by 0 bases, with 15 bases between. Looked up from germline, CDR1 is SGHDN and CDR2 is FVKESK. The CDR3 is 19 residues long. The CDR3 here is CASSQDLGPGLSGANVLTF. The CDR3 DNA is TGTGCCAGCAGCCAAGACCTTGGCCCGGGACTCTCTGGGGCCAACGTCCTGACTTTC.

This clonotype was counted many times. The V and J genes are TRBV15 and TRBJ2-1; no reliable D call. The germline V gene has CDR1 LNHNV and CDR2 YYDKDF (reference sequence). V was trimmed by 5 bases and J by 8 bases, leaving 19 bases between them. This CDR3 is 15 amino acids long. The CDR3 DNA follows: TGTGCCACCAGCGGCCCTCTCCAACTCGTCGATGAGCAGTTCTTC. As protein: CATSGPLQLVDEQFF.

This clonotype came up many times. This chain connects TRBV11-3 to TRBJ2-1; TRBD2 matches 8 bases. The CDR3 length is 17 residues. V shed 0 bases, J shed 2 bases, and the junction held 6 bases outside the gene matches. The germline V gene has CDR1 SGHNT and CDR2 YENEEA. The CDR3 nucleotides read TGTGCCAGCAGCTTAGATCTCGGGGGGGCTACCTACAATGAGCAGTTCTTC. This sequence encodes CASSLDLGGATYNEQFF. The entire variable domain, with the rest obtained from reference TRBV11-3 and TRBJ2-1, is as follows: EAGVVQSPRYKIIEKKQPVAFWCNPISGHNTLYWYLQNLGQGPELLIRYENEEAVDDSQLPKDRFSAERLKGVDSTLKIQPAELGDSAVYLCASSLDLGGATYNEQFFGPGTRLTVL.